This T cell receptor beta chain was found in a study of OX40 agonist ivuxolimab in advanced cancers. This CDR3 has 15 residues. V lost 5 bases and J 4 bases, leaving 17 bases between the germline ends. Germline lookup yields CDR1 SEHNR and CDR2 FQNEAQ (reference sequence). This clone occurred a few times. The repertoire was sequenced with immunoSEQ multiplex PCR; TCRdb's copy has only in-frame clones and lacks some. The sample includes 25,000 to 35,000 clones, approximately 81% of them seen just once. The TCR originated in an adult with an advanced solid tumor such as melanoma, head and neck, liver or kidney cancer. The rearrangement uses TRBV7-9 and TRBJ1-2, with a possible D match to TRBD1 (5 bases). The source material was CD4+ or CD8+ T cells sorted from blood, sampled in a trial of the OX40 agonist ivuxolimab. CDR3 region: CASSPPAGDVYGYTF. DNA of the CDR3: TGTGCCAGCAGCCCCCCAGCGGGGGATGTCTATGGCTACACCTTC.